The clone carrying this T cell receptor (beta chain) was seen ten or more times. As yet, its antigen is unknown. The source of the sample is a study of T cells in Graves' hyperthyroidism and ophthalmopathy. Amplification of TCR beta CDR3 regions used RNA as the template. During a first-round RT-PCR of the TCR CDR3, the HTBI primer set was used. MiXCR, run by TCRdb on the multiplex PCR reads, gives a single entry per CDR3 protein. In the table there are fewer than 450,000 distinct CDR3 sequences, roughly 17% of which are singletons. Trimming pared 5 bases from V and 0 bases from J, leaving 16 bases between. CDR1 is SNHLY and CDR2 is FYNNEI in the germline V gene. This CDR3 has 16 residues. Study-wide results and limits: A model using 13 V-J features told ophthalmopathy apart from stable hyperthyroidism.

Material for sequencing was blood. This clonotype originated in a woman in her thirties with Graves' hyperthyroidism that later progressed to Graves' ophthalmopathy. The chain carries TRBV2 and TRBJ2-5, with D possibly called TRBD1 or TRBD2 (6 bases each). The CDR3 loop is CASSRGDFRDQETQYF. Written as DNA, the CDR3 is TGTGCCAGCAGTAGGGGGGATTTCAGGGACCAAGAGACCCAGTACTTC.